This paragraph reports one T cell receptor (beta chain). These data originate in a study of beta chain features in type 1 diabetes. As every portion of the isolated RNA was reverse transcribed, the sequencing read expressed TCRB transcripts. About 3.7 million reads on average were seen across naive, central memory and regulatory T cell samples. The method was immunoSEQ multiplex PCR; TCRdb's version includes in-frame clones alone and lacks a portion of them. The sample consists of fewer than 550,000 clones, approximately 10% of them appearing once. CD45RO/CCR7/CD25/CD127/CD95/CD27 separated CD4+ naive, central memory, regulatory and stem cell-like memory cells by sorting. The CDR3 has 17 residues. The V end lost 0 bases, the J end lost 6 bases, and 21 bases lay between the germline ends. The germline V gene has CDR1 SEHNR and CDR2 FQNEAQ (reference sequence).

Sequenced input: naive CD4+ T cells from blood. This receptor was taken from a woman younger than 35 in good health. The V call is TRBV7-9, the J call TRBJ2-7; D could derive from TRBD1 or TRBD2 (5 bases each). This chain's CDR3 is CASSLAGTASRHGEQYF. For the CDR3, the DNA is TGTGCCAGCAGCTTAGCCGGGACCGCCTCACGTCACGGCGAGCAGTACTTC.